The sequence of this T cell receptor beta chain was determined in a study of cytotoxic CD8 clonotypes in ibrutinib-treated CLL. Study at large: Response material was collected after a median around 12 months of treatment, range 6 to 36. Study conclusions and caveats: Baseline clonality, above age-matched healthy donor levels, tracked circulating CD8+ T-cell counts.

About this clone itself: Its specificity is not known.

V shed 5 bases, J shed 6 bases, and the junction held 0 bases outside the gene matches. This CDR3 is built from 12 residues. Germline V CDR1 and CDR2: SEHNR, FQNEAQ (reference sequence). The sequencing depth, 1 in 200,000 to 1 in 1 million T cells, was the target. The data were produced by immunoSEQ multiplex PCR, yet TCRdb's version contains in-frame clones alone and is incomplete. Found here are some 310,000 clones, more than 65% of them singletons; the top ten hold about 6.3%. The receptor's source is a human donor with chronic lymphocytic leukemia. Sequencing was performed on PBMCs, taken before ibrutinib treatment. The chain couples TRBV7-9 to TRBJ2-2; the match to TRBD1 covers 7 bases. The CDR3 spells CASSQGAGELFF. In DNA, the CDR3 is TGTGCCAGCAGCCAGGGGGCCGGGGAGCTGTTTTTT.